These T cell receptor beta chains were read from a single sample in a study of blood T cell repertoires in COVID-19. TCRdb keeps only in-frame clones here, not all; method: immunoSEQ multiplex PCR. Among 250,000 or so clones, 86% were seen once, and the ten largest hold 3%. The sample consisted of peripheral blood. These receptors were obtained from a woman in her 30s with active or convalescent COVID-19. Each CDR3 is given with its conserved first and last residue. Fields, in order: J gene, clone size, CDR3 length, V gene, D gene, CDR3 DNA, CDR3 protein. A D gene is named only where the DNA matches it firmly. Some rows have no size entry. The others give once, few or many, or a class for an expanded clone.

>TRBJ2-3|.|16|TRBV5-6|.
TGTGCCAGCAGCTTAGTCAAGAAGGGGGTGTCAGATACGCAGTATTTT
CASSLVKKGVSDTQYF
>TRBJ1-2|.|17|TRBV5-1|TRBD1
TGCGCCAGCAGCTTGGCCCCACAGGGGACTTCAGAGGATGGCTACACCTTC
CASSLAPQGTSEDGYTF
>TRBJ1-6|.|14|TRBV5-1|.
TGCGCCAGCTCGGTAAGGGAGCGTGGTTCACCCCTCCACTTT
CASSVRERGSPLHF
>TRBJ2-5|.|12|TRBV2|.
TGTGCCAGCAGTGGGGAGAGAGAGACCCAGTACTTC
CASSGERETQYF
>TRBJ1-2|.|13|TRBV18|TRBD1
TGTGCCAGCTCACCTGGGACAGGGGACCTCTACACCTTC
CASSPGTGDLYTF
>TRBJ2-6|.|17|TRBV29-1|TRBD2
TGCAGCGTAGACTTAGGGGCGGGGGTCTCTGGGGCCAACGTCCTGACTTTC
CSVDLGAGVSGANVLTF
>TRBJ1-2|.|13|TRBV6-2/TRBV6-3|.
TGTGCCAGCAGCGAACAGGGAGTGGGCGGCTACACCTTC
CASSEQGVGGYTF
>TRBJ2-1|once|15|TRBV28|.
TGTGCCAGCAGTTTCGGGGGTGGCAGCCACAATGAGCAGTTCTTC
CASSFGGGSHNEQFF
>TRBJ1-5|.|14|TRBV18|.
TGTGCCAGCTCACCAGGGGGGGGCAATCAGCCCCAGCATTTT
CASSPGGGNQPQHF
>TRBJ2-6|.|17|TRBV2|TRBD1
TGTGCCAGCAGCGGGACAGCTAGGGGCTCTGGGGCCAACGTCCTGACTTTC
CASSGTARGSGANVLTF
>TRBJ2-5|.|14|TRBV19|.
TGTGCCAGTAGTCCGACCCGGACTTTTGAGACCCAGTACTTC
CASSPTRTFETQYF
>TRBJ1-2|.|14|TRBV5-8|TRBD1
TGTGCCAGCAGCCGTGGACAGGCAAACTATGGCTACACCTTC
CASSRGQANYGYTF
>TRBJ2-1|.|16|TRBV3-1/TRBV3-2|TRBD1
TGTGCCAGCAGCCAACGACGGGACAGCGGTTACAATGAGCAGTTCTTC
CASSQRRDSGYNEQFF
>TRBJ1-5|.|15|TRBV7-8|.
TGTGCCAGCAGCCCACGCGATTATAGCAATCAGCCCCAGCATTTT
CASSPRDYSNQPQHF
>TRBJ1-2|once|16|TRBV27|.
TGTGCCAGCAGTTTATCGTTCCGACAGCCCTACCGGGGCTACACCTTC
CASSLSFRQPYRGYTF
>TRBJ2-6|.|16|TRBV5-5|.
TGTGCCAGCAGCTTGCGGGTTTACTCTGGGGCCAACGTCCTGACTTTC
CASSLRVYSGANVLTF
>TRBJ2-6|.|14|TRBV3-1/TRBV3-2|.
TGTGCCAGCAGCCCTAACTCTGGGGCCAACGTCCTGACTTTC
CASSPNSGANVLTF
>TRBJ1-2|.|14|TRBV5-1|.
TGCGCCAGCAGCTTGGAGTACAGGATCCATGGCTACACCTTC
CASSLEYRIHGYTF
>TRBJ1-2|.|15|TRBV19|.
TGTGCCAGTAGTATTCAGGGTCACGGGTCGCATGGCTACACCTTC
CASSIQGHGSHGYTF
>TRBJ2-6|.|14|TRBV7-2|.
TGTGCCAGCAGCTTCCGCTCTGGGGCCAACGTCCTGACTTTC
CASSFRSGANVLTF
>TRBJ1-3|.|19|TRBV10-1|TRBD1
TGCGCCAGCACTATGACAGGGGGCGAAGTTTTCCTTTCTGGAAACACCATATATTTT
CASTMTGGEVFLSGNTIYF
>TRBJ1-2|.|13|TRBV7-9|TRBD1
TGTGCCAGCAGCCTAGGGACAGACTATGGCTACACCTTC
CASSLGTDYGYTF